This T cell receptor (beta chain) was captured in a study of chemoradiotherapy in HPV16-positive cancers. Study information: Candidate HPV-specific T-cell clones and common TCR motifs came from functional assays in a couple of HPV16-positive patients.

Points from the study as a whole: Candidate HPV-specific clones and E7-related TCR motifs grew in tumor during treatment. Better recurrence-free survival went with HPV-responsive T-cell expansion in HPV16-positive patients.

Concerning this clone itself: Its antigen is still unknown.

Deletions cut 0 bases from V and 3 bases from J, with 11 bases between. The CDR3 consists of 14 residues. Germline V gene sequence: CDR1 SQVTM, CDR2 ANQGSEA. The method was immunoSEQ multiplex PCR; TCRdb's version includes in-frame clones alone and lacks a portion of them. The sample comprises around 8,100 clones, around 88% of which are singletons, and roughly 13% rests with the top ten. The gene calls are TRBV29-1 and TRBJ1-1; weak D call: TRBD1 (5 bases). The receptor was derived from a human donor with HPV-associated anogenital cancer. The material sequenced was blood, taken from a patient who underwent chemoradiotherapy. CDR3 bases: TGCAGCGTTGAAGAGCCCGGGACGTACACTGAAGCTTTCTTT. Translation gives CSVEEPGTYTEAFF. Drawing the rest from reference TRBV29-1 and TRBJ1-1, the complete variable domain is SAVISQKPSRDICQRGTSLTIQCQVDSQVTMMFWYRQQPGQSLTLIATANQGSEATYESGFVIDKFPISRPNLTFSTLTVSNMSPEDSSIYLCSVEEPGTYTEAFFGQGTRLTVV.